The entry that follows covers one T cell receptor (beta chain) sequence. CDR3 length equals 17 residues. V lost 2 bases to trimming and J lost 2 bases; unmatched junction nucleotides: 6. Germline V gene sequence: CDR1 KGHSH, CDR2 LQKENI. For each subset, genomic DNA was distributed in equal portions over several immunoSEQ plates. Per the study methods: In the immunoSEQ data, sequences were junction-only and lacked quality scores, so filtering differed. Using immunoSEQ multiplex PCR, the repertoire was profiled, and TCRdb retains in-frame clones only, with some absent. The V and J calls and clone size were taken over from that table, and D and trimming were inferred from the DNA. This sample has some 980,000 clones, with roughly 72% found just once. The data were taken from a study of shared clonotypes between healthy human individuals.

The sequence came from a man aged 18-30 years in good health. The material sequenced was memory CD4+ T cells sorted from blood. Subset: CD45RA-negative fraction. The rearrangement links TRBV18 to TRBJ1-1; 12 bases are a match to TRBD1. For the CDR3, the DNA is TGTGCCAGCTCACCAAAGGGACAGGGGGCTGGTAACACTGAAGCTTTCTTT. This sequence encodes CASSPKGQGAGNTEAFF. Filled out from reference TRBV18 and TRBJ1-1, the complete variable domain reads NAGVMQNPRHLVRRRGQEARLRCSPMKGHSHVYWYRQLPEEGLKFMVYLQKENIIDESGMPKERFSAEFPKEGPSILRIQQVVRGDSAAYFCASSPKGQGAGNTEAFFGQGTRLTVV.